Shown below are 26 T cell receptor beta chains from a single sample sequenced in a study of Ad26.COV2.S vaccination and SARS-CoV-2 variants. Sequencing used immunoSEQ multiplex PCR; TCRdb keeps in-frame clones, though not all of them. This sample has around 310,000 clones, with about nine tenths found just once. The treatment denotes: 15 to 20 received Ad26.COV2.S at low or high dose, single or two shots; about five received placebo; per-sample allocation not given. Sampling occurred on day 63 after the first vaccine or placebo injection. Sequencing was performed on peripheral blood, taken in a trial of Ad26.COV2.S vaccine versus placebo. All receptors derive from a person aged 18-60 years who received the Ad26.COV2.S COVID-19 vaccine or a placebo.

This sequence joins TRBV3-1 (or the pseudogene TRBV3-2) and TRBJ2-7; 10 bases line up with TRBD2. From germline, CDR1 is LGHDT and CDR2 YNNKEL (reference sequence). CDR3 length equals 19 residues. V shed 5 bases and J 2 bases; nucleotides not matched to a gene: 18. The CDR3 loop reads CASSARLPGLAPRPYEQYF. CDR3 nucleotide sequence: TGTGCCAGCAGCGCTCGCCTACCGGGACTAGCGCCTAGACCCTACGAGCAGTACTTC.

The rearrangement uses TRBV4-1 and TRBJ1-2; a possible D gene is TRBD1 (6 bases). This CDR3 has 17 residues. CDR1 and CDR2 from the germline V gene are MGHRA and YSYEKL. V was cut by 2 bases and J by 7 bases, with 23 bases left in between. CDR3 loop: CASSQPPQGSRAVGYTF. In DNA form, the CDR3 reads TGCGCCAGCAGCCAACCTCCACAGGGATCCCGCGCGGTTGGCTACACCTTC.

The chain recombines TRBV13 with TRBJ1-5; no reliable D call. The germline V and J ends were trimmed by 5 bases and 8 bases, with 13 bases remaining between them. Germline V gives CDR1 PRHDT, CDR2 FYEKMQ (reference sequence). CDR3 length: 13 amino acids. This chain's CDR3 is CASSPGGGEPQHF. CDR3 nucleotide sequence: TGTGCCAGCAGCCCCGGTGGTGGGGAGCCCCAGCATTTT. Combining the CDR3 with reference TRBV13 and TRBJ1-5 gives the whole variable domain AAGVIQSPRHLIKEKRETATLKCYPIPRHDTVYWYQQGPGQDPQFLISFYEKMQSDKGSIPDRFSAQQFSDYHSELNMSSLELGDSALYFCASSPGGGEPQHFGDGTRLSIL.

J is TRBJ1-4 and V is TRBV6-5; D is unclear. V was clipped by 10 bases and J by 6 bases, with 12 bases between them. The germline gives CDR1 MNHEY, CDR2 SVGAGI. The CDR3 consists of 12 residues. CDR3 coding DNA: TGTGCCACCGAAGTTGTACATGAAAAACTGTTTTTT. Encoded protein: CATEVVHEKLFF.

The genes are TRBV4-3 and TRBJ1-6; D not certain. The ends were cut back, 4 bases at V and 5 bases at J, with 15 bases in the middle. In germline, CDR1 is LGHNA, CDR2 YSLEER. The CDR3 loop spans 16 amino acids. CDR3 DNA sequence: TGCGCCAGCAGCCCTTACACAGATCAAAATAATTCACCCCTCCACTTT. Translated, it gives CASSPYTDQNNSPLHF.

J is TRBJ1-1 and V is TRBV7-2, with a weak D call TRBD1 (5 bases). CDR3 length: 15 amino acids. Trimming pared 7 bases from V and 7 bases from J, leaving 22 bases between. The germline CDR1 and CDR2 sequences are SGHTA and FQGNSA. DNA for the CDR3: TGTGCCAGCATTCCCGATCTTGGGGCCGCTCGTGAAGCTTTCTTT. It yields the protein CASIPDLGAAREAFF.

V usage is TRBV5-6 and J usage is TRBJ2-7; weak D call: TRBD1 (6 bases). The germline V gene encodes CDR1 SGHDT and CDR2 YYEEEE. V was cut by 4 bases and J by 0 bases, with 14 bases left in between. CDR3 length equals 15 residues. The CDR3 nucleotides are TGTGCCAGCAGCGGTGAAGGGGGTTACTCCTACGAGCAGTACGTC. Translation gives CASSGEGGYSYEQYV.

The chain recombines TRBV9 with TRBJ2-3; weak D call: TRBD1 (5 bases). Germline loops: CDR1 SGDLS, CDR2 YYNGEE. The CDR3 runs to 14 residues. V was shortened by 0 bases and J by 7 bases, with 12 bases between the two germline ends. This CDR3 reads CASSVGGPTNTQYF. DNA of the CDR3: TGTGCCAGCAGCGTAGGGGGCCCGACCAATACGCAGTATTTT. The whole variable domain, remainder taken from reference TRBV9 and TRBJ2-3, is DSGVTQTPKHLITATGQRVTLRCSPRSGDLSVYWYQQSLDQGLQFLIQYYNGEERAKGNILERFSAQQFPDLHSELNLSSLELGDSALYFCASSVGGPTNTQYFGPGTRLTVL.

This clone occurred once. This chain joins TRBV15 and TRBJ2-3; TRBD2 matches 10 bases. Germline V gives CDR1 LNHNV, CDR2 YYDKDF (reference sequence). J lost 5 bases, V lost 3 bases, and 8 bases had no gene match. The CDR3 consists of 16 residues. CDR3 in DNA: TGTGCCACCAGCAGGGGGCTAGCGGGAGAGTTAGATACGCAGTATTTT. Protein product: CATSRGLAGELDTQYF.

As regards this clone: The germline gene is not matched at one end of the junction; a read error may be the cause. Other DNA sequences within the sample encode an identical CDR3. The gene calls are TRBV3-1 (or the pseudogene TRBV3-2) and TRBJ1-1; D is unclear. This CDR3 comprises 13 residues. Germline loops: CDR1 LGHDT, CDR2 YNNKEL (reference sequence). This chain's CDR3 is CASSQAGNTEAFF. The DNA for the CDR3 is TGTGCCAGCAGTCAAGCAGGGAACACTGAAGCTTTCTTT.

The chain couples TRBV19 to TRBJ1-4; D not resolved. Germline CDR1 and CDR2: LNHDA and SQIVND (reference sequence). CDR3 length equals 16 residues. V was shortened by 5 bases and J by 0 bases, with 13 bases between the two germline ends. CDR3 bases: TGTGCCAGTAGTCCAGGATGGGCCTCAACTAATGAAAAACTGTTTTTT. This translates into CASSPGWASTNEKLFF. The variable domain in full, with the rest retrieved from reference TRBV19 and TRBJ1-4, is DGGITQSPKYLFRKEGQNVTLSCEQNLNHDAMYWYRQDPGQGLRLIYYSQIVNDFQKGDIAEGYSVSREKKESFPLTVTSAQKNPTAFYLCASSPGWASTNEKLFFGSGTQLSVL.

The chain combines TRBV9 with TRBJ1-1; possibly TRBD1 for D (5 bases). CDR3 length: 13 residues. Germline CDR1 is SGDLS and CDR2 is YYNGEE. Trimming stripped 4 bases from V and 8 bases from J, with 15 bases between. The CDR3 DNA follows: TGTGCCAGCAGCCCCCATGGGGACCTAGAAGCTTTCTTT. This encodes CASSPHGDLEAFF.

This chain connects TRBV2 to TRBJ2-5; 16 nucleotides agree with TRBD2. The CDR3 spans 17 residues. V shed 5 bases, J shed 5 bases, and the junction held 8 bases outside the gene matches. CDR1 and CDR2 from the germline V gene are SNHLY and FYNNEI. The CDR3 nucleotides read TGTGCCAGCAGTTCCGGGACTAGCGGGGGGGCCGGGGAGACCCAGTACTTC. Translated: CASSSGTSGGAGETQYF.

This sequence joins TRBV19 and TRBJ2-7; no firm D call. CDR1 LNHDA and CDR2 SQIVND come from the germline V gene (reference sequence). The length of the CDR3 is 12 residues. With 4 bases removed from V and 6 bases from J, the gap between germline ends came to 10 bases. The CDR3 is CASSTDGGEQYF. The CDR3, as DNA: TGTGCCAGTAGTACCGACGGCGGCGAGCAGTACTTC.

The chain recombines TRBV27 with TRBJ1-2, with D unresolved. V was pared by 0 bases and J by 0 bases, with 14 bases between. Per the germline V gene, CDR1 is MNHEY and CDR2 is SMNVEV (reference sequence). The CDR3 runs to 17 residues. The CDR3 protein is CASSLSLMAQTNYGYTF. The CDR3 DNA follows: TGTGCCAGCAGTTTATCATTGATGGCCCAGACTAACTATGGCTACACCTTC.

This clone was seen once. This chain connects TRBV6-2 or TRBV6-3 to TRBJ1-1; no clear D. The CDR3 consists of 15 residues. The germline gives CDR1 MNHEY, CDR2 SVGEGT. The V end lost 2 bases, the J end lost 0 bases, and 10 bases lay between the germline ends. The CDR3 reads CASSYEGRLNTEAFF. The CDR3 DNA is TGTGCCAGCAGTTACGAAGGCAGATTGAACACTGAAGCTTTCTTT.

CDR3 sequence reads: CASSFLLAGKQFF. The CDR3 DNA reads TGTGCCAGCAGCTTCCTGTTGGCGGGTAAGCAGTTCTTC. The chain uses TRBV7-8 and TRBJ2-1; TRBD2 is a possible D gene (5 bases). Trimming removed 3 bases at V and 11 bases at J, with 14 bases between. The CDR3 has 13 amino acids. Germline CDR1 SGHVS, CDR2 FQNEAQ.

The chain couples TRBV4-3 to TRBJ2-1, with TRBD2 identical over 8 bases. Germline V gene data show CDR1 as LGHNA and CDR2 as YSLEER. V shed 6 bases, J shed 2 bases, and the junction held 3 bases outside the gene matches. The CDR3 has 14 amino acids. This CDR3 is CASSFSGTYNEQFF. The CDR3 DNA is TGCGCCAGCAGTTTTAGCGGGACCTACAATGAGCAGTTCTTC.

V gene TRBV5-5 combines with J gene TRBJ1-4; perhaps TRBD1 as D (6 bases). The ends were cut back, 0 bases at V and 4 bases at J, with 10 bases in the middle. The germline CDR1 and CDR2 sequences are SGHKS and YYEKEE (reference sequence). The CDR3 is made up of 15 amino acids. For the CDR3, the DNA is TGTGCCAGCAGCTTGGAGGGGACAAGTAATGAAAAACTGTTTTTT. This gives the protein CASSLEGTSNEKLFF. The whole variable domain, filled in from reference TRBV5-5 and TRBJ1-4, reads DAGVTQSPTHLIKTRGQQVTLRCSPISGHKSVSWYQQVLGQGPQFIFQYYEKEERGRGNFPDRFSARQFPNYSSELNVNALLLGDSALYLCASSLEGTSNEKLFFGSGTQLSVL.

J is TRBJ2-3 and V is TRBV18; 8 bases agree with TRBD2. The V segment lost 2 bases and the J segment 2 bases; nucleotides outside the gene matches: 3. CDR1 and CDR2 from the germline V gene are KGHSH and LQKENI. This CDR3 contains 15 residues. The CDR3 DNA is TGTGCCAGCTCACCAACGGGGGGGACCACAGATACGCAGTATTTT. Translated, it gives CASSPTGGTTDTQYF. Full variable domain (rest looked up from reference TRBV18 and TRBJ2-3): NAGVMQNPRHLVRRRGQEARLRCSPMKGHSHVYWYRQLPEEGLKFMVYLQKENIIDESGMPKERFSAEFPKEGPSILRIQQVVRGDSAAYFCASSPTGGTTDTQYFGPGTRLTVL.

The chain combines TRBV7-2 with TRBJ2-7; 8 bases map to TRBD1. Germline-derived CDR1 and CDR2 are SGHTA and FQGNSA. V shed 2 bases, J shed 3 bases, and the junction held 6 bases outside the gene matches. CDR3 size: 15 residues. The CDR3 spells CASSLLGQGLYEQYF. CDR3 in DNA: TGTGCCAGCAGCTTACTCGGACAGGGTCTCTACGAGCAGTACTTC.

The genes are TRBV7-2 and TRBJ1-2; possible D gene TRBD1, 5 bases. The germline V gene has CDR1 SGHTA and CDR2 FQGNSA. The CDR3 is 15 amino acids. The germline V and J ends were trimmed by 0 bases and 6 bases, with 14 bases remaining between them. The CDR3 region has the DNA TGTGCCAGCAGCTTAGCCCAGGGTGGTCATGATGGCTACACCTTC. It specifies CASSLAQGGHDGYTF.

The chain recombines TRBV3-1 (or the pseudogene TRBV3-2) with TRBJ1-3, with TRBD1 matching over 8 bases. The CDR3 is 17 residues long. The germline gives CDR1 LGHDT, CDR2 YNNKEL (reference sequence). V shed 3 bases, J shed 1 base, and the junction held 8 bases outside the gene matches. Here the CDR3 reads CASSHTTGAKSGNTIYF. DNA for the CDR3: TGTGCCAGCAGCCACACGACAGGGGCAAAATCTGGAAACACCATATATTTT.

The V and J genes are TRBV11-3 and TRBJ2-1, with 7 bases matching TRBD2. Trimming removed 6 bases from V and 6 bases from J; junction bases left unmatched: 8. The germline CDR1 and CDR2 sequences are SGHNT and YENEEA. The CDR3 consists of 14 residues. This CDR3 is CASSSSGVPNEQFF. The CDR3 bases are TGTGCCAGCAGTTCGAGCGGGGTTCCCAATGAGCAGTTCTTC.

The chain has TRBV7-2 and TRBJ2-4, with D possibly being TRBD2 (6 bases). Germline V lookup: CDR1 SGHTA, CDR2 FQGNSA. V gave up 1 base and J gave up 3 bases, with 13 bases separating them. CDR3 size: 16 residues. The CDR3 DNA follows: TGTGCCAGCAGCTTAGAGCGGGTCCCCGGCAAAAACATTCAGTACTTC. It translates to CASSLERVPGKNIQYF.

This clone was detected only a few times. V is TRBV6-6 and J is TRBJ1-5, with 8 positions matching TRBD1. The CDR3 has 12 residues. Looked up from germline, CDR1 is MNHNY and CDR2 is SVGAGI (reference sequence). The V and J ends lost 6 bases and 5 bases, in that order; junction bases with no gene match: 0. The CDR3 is CASRTGDQPQHF. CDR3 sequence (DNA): TGTGCCAGCAGGACAGGGGATCAGCCCCAGCATTTT.